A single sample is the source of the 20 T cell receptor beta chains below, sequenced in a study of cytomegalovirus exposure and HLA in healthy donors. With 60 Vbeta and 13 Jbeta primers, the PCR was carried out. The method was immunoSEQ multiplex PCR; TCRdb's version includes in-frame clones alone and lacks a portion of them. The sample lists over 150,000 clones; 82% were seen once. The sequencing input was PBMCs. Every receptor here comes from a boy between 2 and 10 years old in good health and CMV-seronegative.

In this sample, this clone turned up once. This CDR3 is CASSLGSQGRNEKLFF. As DNA, the CDR3 is TGTGCCAGCAGCTTAGGTTCACAGGGAAGGAATGAAAAACTGTTTTTT. This chain connects TRBV13 to TRBJ1-4, with D tentatively TRBD1 (6 bases). Germline V gene data show CDR1 as PRHDT and CDR2 as FYEKMQ (reference sequence). V lost 0 bases and J lost 5, with 13 bases in between. CDR3 length: 16 residues.

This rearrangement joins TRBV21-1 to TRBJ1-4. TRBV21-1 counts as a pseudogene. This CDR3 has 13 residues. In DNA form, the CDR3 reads TGTGCCAGCAGCAAAGGCCACGGTGAAAAACTGTTTTTT. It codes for CASSKGHGEKLFF.

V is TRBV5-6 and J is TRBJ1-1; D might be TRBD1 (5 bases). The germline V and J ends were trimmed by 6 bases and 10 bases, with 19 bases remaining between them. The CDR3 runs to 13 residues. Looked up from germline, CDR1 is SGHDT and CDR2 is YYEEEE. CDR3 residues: CASTPGGGLGAFF. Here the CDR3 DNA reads TGTGCCAGCACCCCCGGGGGAGGCCTAGGAGCTTTCTTT.

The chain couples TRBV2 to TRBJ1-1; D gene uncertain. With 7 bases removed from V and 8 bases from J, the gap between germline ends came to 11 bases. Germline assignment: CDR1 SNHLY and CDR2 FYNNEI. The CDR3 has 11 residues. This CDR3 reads CASTGSGEAFF. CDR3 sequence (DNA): TGTGCCAGCACTGGGAGCGGGGAAGCTTTCTTT.

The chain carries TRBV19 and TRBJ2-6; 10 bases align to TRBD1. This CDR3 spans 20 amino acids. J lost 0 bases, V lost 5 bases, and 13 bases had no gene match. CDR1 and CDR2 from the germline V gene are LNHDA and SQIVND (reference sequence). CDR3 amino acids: CASSPDGTGAVTSGANVLTF. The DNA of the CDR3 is TGTGCCAGTAGTCCTGACGGGACAGGGGCCGTTACCTCTGGGGCCAACGTCCTGACTTTC.

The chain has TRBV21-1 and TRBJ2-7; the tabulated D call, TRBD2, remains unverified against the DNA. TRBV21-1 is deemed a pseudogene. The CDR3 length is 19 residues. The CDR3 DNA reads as TGTGCCAGCAGCAAAGCGGTCCCGGGGTCTCGCGGGGTGGAGGAAGAGCAGTACTTC. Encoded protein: CASSKAVPGSRGVEEEQYF.

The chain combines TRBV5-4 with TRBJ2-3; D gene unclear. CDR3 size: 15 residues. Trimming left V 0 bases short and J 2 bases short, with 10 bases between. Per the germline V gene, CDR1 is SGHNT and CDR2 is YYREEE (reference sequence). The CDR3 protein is CASSLGQAYTDTQYF. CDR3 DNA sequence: TGTGCCAGCAGCTTGGGCCAGGCTTACACAGATACGCAGTATTTT.

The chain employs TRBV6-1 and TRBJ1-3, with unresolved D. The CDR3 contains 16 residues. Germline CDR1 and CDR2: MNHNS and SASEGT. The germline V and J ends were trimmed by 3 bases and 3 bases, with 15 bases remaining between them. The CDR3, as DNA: TGTGCCAGCAGTGAGCCCCGCGGCAGTAATGGAAACACCATATATTTT. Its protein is CASSEPRGSNGNTIYF.

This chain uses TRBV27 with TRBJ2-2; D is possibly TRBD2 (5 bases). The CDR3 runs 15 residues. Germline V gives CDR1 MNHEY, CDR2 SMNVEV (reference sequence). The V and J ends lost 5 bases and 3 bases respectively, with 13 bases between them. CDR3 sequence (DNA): TGTGCCAGCAGTCTAGGACGAGGGCACACCGGGGAGCTGTTTTTT. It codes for CASSLGRGHTGELFF.

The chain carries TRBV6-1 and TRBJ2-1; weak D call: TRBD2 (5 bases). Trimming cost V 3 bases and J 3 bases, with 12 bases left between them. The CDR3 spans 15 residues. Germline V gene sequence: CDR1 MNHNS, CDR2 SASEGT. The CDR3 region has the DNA TGTGCCAGCAGTGACTACGGGGTCTTCTACAATGAGCAGTTCTTC. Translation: CASSDYGVFYNEQFF.

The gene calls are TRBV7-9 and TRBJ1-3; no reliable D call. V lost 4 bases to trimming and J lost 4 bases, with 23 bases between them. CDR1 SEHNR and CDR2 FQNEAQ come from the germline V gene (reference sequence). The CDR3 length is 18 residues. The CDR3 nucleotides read TGTGCCAGCAGCTCTACAATGAGGCTGGCTGCCGCGGGAAACACCATATATTTT. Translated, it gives CASSSTMRLAAAGNTIYF. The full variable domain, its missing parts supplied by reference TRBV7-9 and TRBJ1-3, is DTGVSQNPRHKITKRGQNVTFRCDPISEHNRLYWYRQTLGQGPEFLTYFQNEAQLEKSRLLSDRFSAERPKGSFSTLEIQRTEQGDSAMYLCASSSTMRLAAAGNTIYFGEGSWLTVV.

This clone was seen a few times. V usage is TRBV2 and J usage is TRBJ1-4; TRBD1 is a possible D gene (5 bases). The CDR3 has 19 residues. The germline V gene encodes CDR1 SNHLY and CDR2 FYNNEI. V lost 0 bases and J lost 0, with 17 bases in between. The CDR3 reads CASSEAGTYFFATNEKLFF. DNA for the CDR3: TGTGCCAGCAGTGAAGCAGGGACTTATTTTTTCGCAACTAATGAAAAACTGTTTTTT.

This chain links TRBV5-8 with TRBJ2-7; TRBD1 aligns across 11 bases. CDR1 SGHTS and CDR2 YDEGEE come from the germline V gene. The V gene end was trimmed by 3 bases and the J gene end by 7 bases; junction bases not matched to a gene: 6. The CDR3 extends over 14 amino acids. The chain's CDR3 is CASSYGQGAQEQYF. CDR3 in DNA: TGTGCCAGCAGCTATGGACAGGGGGCTCAAGAGCAGTACTTC.

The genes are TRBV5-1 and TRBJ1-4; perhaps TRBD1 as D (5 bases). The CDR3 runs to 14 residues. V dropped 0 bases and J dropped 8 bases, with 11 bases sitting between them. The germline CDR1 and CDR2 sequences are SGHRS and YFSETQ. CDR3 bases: TGCGCCAGCAGCTTGGCGGGGCGGGAAGAAAAACTGTTTTTT. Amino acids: CASSLAGREEKLFF. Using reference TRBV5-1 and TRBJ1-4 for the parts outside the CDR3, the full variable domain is KAGVTQTPRYLIKTRGQQVTLSCSPISGHRSVSWYQQTPGQGLQFLFEYFSETQRNKGNFPGRFSGRQFSNSRSEMNVSTLELGDSALYLCASSLAGREEKLFFGSGTQLSVL.

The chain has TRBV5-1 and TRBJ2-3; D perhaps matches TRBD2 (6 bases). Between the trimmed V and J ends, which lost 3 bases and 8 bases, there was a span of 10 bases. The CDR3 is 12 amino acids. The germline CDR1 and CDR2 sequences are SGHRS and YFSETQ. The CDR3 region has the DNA TGCGCCAGCAGCTCGGAGGGTGGTACGCAGTATTTT. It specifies CASSSEGGTQYF.

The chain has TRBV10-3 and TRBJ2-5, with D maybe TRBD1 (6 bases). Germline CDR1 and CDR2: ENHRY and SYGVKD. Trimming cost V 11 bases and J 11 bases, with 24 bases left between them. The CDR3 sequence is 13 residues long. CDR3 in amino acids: CAGRGAHGSEQYF. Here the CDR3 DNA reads TGTGCCGGCAGGGGAGCACACGGCTCTGAGCAGTACTTC.

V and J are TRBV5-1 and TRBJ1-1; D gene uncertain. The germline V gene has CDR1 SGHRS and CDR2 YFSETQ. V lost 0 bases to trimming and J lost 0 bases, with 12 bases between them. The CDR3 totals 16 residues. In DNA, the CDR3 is TGCGCCAGCAGCTTGGAAGGCCGGGTCATGAACACTGAAGCTTTCTTT. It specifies CASSLEGRVMNTEAFF.

The CDR3 DNA reads TGTGCCACCCGACGGTGGGGGGGACCCTCCTACGAGCAGTACTTC. Amino acid sequence: CATRRWGGPSYEQYF. The genes are TRBV2 and TRBJ2-7; 7 bases are a match to TRBD2. CDR3 length: 15 residues. The V and J ends lost 10 bases and 0 bases, in that order; junction bases with no gene match: 12. The germline CDR1 and CDR2 sequences are SNHLY and FYNNEI.

The CDR3 reads CASGLTENAEAFF. The CDR3 bases are TGTGCCAGCGGGTTAACAGAAAACGCTGAAGCTTTCTTT. This chain uses TRBV7-8 with TRBJ1-1; no reliable D call. This CDR3 contains 13 residues. Germline V gene lookup returns CDR1 SGHVS and CDR2 FQNEAQ. Deletions cut 8 bases from V and 6 bases from J, with 16 bases between.

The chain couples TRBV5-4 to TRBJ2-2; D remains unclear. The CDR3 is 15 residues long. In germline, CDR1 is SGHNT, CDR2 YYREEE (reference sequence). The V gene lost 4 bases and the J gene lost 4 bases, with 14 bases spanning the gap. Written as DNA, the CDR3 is TGTGCCAGCAGCCTGGAAAACGCAGTCACCGGGGAGCTGTTTTTT. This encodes CASSLENAVTGELFF.